One and the same sample provided the 24 T cell receptor beta chains below, sequenced in a study of early T cells in non-severe SARS-CoV-2 infection. TCRdb re-called the 5' RACE reads with MiXCR, one entry per CDR3 protein. Altogether about 58,000 distinct CDR3 sequences are present, over 9.5% being singletons, with the ten largest covering 9.5% to 10%. The sequenced sample consisted of whole blood. All receptors derive from an adult who was a healthcare worker with PCR-confirmed SARS-CoV-2 infection or an uninfected control (not recorded which).

The genes are TRBV4-3 and TRBJ2-3, with 9 nucleotides matching TRBD2. CDR3 size: 17 residues. With 6 bases clipped from V and 2 bases from J, the junction kept 12 bases outside the gene matches. CDR1 and CDR2 from the germline V gene are LGHNA and YSLEER. CDR3 sequence reads: CASRLSPASGTTDTQYF. The CDR3 region has the DNA TGCGCCAGCAGACTTTCTCCGGCTAGCGGGACCACAGATACGCAGTATTTT.

This clonotype was recorded many times. The rearrangement joins TRBV16 to TRBJ1-1, with no clear D. Between the trimmed V and J ends, which lost 4 bases and 5 bases, there was a span of 8 bases. This CDR3 has 12 amino acids. Germline CDR1 and CDR2: KGHSY and FQNENV. The CDR3 DNA reads TGTGCCAGCAGCCCCGTAATGACTGAAGCTTTCTTT. Protein product: CASSPVMTEAFF. The entire variable domain, with the rest obtained from reference TRBV16 and TRBJ1-1, is as follows: GEEVAQTPKHLVRGEGQKAKLYCAPIKGHSYVFWYQQVLKNEFKFLISFQNENVFDETGMPKERFSAKCLPNSPCSLEIQATKLEDSAVYFCASSPVMTEAFFGQGTRLTVV.

This clonotype appeared a few times. The J gene is TRBJ1-2, the V gene TRBV6-5; TRBD1 aligns across 7 bases. Trimming at V came to 0 bases and at J to 5 bases, leaving 3 bases not matched to a gene. The CDR3 consists of 14 residues. Germline lookup yields CDR1 MNHEY and CDR2 SVGAGI. CDR3 residues: CASSYSGGRYGYTF. The CDR3 DNA sequence: TGTGCCAGCAGTTACTCAGGGGGCCGATATGGCTACACCTTC.

This clonotype has at least ten counts. V and J are TRBV27 and TRBJ1-5, with a possible D match to TRBD1 (5 bases). Germline lookup yields CDR1 MNHEY and CDR2 SMNVEV (reference sequence). This CDR3 is built from 15 residues. The V gene lost 2 bases and the J gene lost 0 bases, with 8 bases spanning the gap. The CDR3 bases are TGTGCCAGCAGTTTACAGGGTTATAGCAATCAGCCCCAGCATTTT. Protein product: CASSLQGYSNQPQHF.

The sample holds a few counts of this clonotype. The chain links TRBV6-5 to TRBJ2-7, with 7 bases aligning to TRBD1. V lost 5 bases to trimming and J lost 0 bases; unmatched junction nucleotides: 4. This CDR3 is built from 14 residues. Germline-derived CDR1 and CDR2 are MNHEY and SVGAGI. CDR3 protein: CASSQTGNSYEQYF. The CDR3, as DNA: TGTGCCAGCAGTCAGACAGGGAACTCCTACGAGCAGTACTTC.

This clonotype came up once. The rearrangement links TRBV28 to TRBJ2-4, with unresolved D. Trimming stripped 10 bases from V and 7 bases from J, with 17 bases between. Germline lookup yields CDR1 MDHEN and CDR2 SYDVKM. CDR3 length: 13 amino acids. The CDR3 DNA reads as TGTGCCACCCGTCCGTCGGGCGGTAACATTCAGTACTTC. Its protein product is CATRPSGGNIQYF.

This clonotype was counted at least ten times. The rearrangement joins TRBV7-8 to TRBJ2-7, with no clear D. The CDR3 sequence is 11 residues long. V was trimmed by 5 bases and J by 2 bases, leaving 4 bases between them. Germline lookup yields CDR1 SGHVS and CDR2 FQNEAQ. CDR3 bases: TGTGCCAGCAGCGTAACCTACGAGCAGTACTTC. It codes for CASSVTYEQYF. Full variable domain (rest looked up from reference TRBV7-8 and TRBJ2-7): GAGVSQSPRYKVAKRGQDVALRCDPISGHVSLFWYQQALGQGPEFLTYFQNEAQLDKSGLPSDRFFAERPEGSVSTLKIQRTQQEDSAVYLCASSVTYEQYFGPGTRLTVT.

This clonotype was seen at least ten times. The chain couples TRBV10-3 to TRBJ2-5; tentative D call: TRBD1 (6 bases). The V and J ends lost 3 bases and 3 bases respectively, with 11 bases between them. This CDR3 spans 14 amino acids. CDR1 ENHRY and CDR2 SYGVKD come from the germline V gene. In DNA, the CDR3 is TGTGCCATCAGTGATTTGGCAGGGGAAGAGACCCAGTACTTC. This translates into CAISDLAGEETQYF.

This clonotype came up a few times. This rearrangement joins TRBV7-9 to TRBJ2-1, with 8 bases that match TRBD2. The ends lost 2 bases at V and 6 bases at J; junction bases unmatched: 6. Per the germline V gene, CDR1 is SEHNR and CDR2 is FQNEAQ (reference sequence). The length of the CDR3 is 15 residues. The CDR3 is CASSLNSGRANEQFF. CDR3 coding DNA: TGTGCCAGCAGCTTAAATTCCGGGAGGGCCAATGAGCAGTTCTTC.

This sequence joins TRBV19 and TRBJ2-5; 8 bases match TRBD2. CDR1 is LNHDA, CDR2 SQIVND, per germline (reference sequence). V shed 8 bases and J 4 bases; nucleotides not matched to a gene: 9. The length of the CDR3 is 14 residues. As DNA, the CDR3 is TGTGCCAGTCGAGCGGGGACTAGTGTAGAGACCCAGTACTTC. This encodes CASRAGTSVETQYF.

This clonotype was recorded many times. CDR3 residues: CASSQEAGRYGYTF. The CDR3 nucleotides are TGCGCCAGCAGCCAAGAGGCAGGCCGCTATGGCTACACCTTC. J is TRBJ1-2 and V is TRBV4-3; no clear D. From germline, CDR1 is LGHNA and CDR2 YSLEER. The CDR3 has 14 amino acids. Trimming pared 0 bases from V and 4 bases from J, leaving 9 bases between.

There are many counts of this clonotype. The chain employs TRBV6-5 and TRBJ2-1, with 7 bases identical to TRBD1. This CDR3 is built from 15 residues. V was clipped by 7 bases and J by 2 bases; unmatched bases: 8. Germline CDR1 and CDR2: MNHEY and SVGAGI. CDR3 sequence reads: CASTPGTATYNEQFF. CDR3 DNA sequence: TGTGCCAGCACCCCCGGGACAGCCACCTACAATGAGCAGTTCTTC.

The CDR3 region is CASSSQGQPQHF. Written as DNA, the CDR3 is TGTGCCAGCAGTTCACAGGGACAGCCCCAGCATTTT. The chain employs TRBV28 and TRBJ1-5; TRBD1 might be the D (6 bases). Trimming took 4 bases from V and 7 from J, leaving 8 bases between them. This CDR3 has 12 amino acids. Per germline, CDR1 MDHEN and CDR2 SYDVKM.

V and J are TRBV7-2 and TRBJ1-2, with D possibly matching TRBD1 (6 bases). V lost 6 bases, J lost 6 bases, and 11 bases lay in between. The CDR3 spans 12 residues. From germline, CDR1 is SGHTA and CDR2 FQGNSA. CDR3 in DNA: TGTGCCAGCAGTCCAGGGGAACATGGCTACACCTTC. Translating it yields CASSPGEHGYTF.

The table lists this clonotype with many counts. The chain uses TRBV7-9 and TRBJ2-3, with 8 positions matching TRBD2. Germline values: CDR1 SEHNR, CDR2 FQNEAQ (reference sequence). Trimming at V came to 2 bases and at J to 4 bases, leaving 8 bases not matched to a gene. This CDR3 comprises 16 residues. CDR3 in amino acids: CASSLRVAGWSDTQYF. In DNA form, the CDR3 reads TGTGCCAGCAGCTTAAGAGTAGCGGGATGGTCAGATACGCAGTATTTT.

This clonotype was detected ten times or more. The rearrangement joins TRBV18 to TRBJ2-7, with 9 bases lining up with TRBD1. The junction had 3 bases not matched to a gene; V was cut back by 3 bases and J by 3 bases. The CDR3 spans 14 residues. The germline gives CDR1 KGHSH, CDR2 LQKENI. The CDR3 is CASSPPGQGYEQYF. The CDR3 nucleotides are TGTGCCAGCTCACCCCCGGGACAGGGCTACGAGCAGTACTTC.

For this clonotype: The missing conserved phenylalanine or tryptophan at the end of this CDR3 makes a read error likely. CDR3 bases: TGTGCCAGCATGGCGGTGGAGACCCAGTACTAC. Translated, it gives CASMAVETQYY. The genes are TRBV6-2 or TRBV6-3 and TRBJ2-5, with D unresolved. This CDR3 spans 11 amino acids. Germline assignment: CDR1 MNHEY and CDR2 SVGEGT. The V end was cut by 7 bases, the J end by 5 bases, with 8 bases between.

The sample holds many counts of this clonotype. The chain recombines TRBV28 with TRBJ1-6; a weak D match, TRBD1 (5 bases). Trimming removed 4 bases at V and 7 bases at J, with 17 bases between. The CDR3 sequence is 16 residues long. From germline, CDR1 is MDHEN and CDR2 SYDVKM. CDR3 sequence (DNA): TGTGCCAGCAGTTGGGGGACGGAGCTAACCAATTCACCCCTCCACTTT. It is translated as CASSWGTELTNSPLHF.

V usage is TRBV9 and J usage is TRBJ2-5, with a possible D match to TRBD1 (6 bases). In germline, CDR1 is SGDLS, CDR2 YYNGEE. V was pared by 4 bases and J by 2 bases, with 15 bases between. CDR3 length: 15 residues. The CDR3: CASSFAGAPQETQYF. The CDR3 DNA sequence: TGTGCCAGCAGCTTCGCAGGGGCCCCTCAAGAGACCCAGTACTTC.

The chain carries TRBV7-8 and TRBJ2-3; the D call may be TRBD1 or TRBD2 (5 bases each). Between the trimmed V and J ends, which lost 5 bases and 7 bases, there was a span of 13 bases. This CDR3 contains 13 residues. CDR1 is SGHVS, CDR2 FQNEAQ, per germline. CDR3 bases: TGTGCCAGCAGCGCCGGGACCCGACATACGCAGTATTTT. It specifies CASSAGTRHTQYF.

Ten or more counts support this clonotype. The gene calls are TRBV10-2 and TRBJ2-2, with 9 bases identical to TRBD2. With 7 bases clipped from V and 2 bases from J, the junction kept 5 bases outside the gene matches. CDR3 length: 15 residues. Per germline, CDR1 WSHSY and CDR2 SAAADI. CDR3 DNA: TGCGCCAGCACCTTTAGCGGGGGTAACACCGGGGAGCTGTTTTTT. Amino acids: CASTFSGGNTGELFF.

The chain joins TRBV20-1 to TRBJ2-1, with D perhaps TRBD2 (6 bases). The V gene's germline CDR1 is DFQATT and CDR2 SNEGSKA (reference sequence). The CDR3 spans 15 residues. The V end lost 5 bases, the J end lost 2 bases, and 16 bases lay between the germline ends. This chain's CDR3 is CSAAGTASTYNEQFF. In nucleotides, the CDR3 is TGCAGTGCTGCCGGGACTGCTTCTACCTACAATGAGCAGTTCTTC.

This clonotype was observed a handful of times. The CDR3 loop reads CASSFYSGNTIYF. For the CDR3, the DNA is TGTGCCAGCAGTTTCTACTCTGGAAACACCATATATTTT. This rearrangement joins TRBV6-5 to TRBJ1-3; D is unresolved. The CDR3 extends over 13 amino acids. The germline V and J ends were trimmed by 4 bases and 0 bases, with 4 bases remaining between them. Germline lookup yields CDR1 MNHEY and CDR2 SVGAGI.

This clonotype was counted at least ten times. This chain joins TRBV6-1 and TRBJ1-5; 7 nucleotides align to TRBD1. CDR1 and CDR2 (germline): MNHNS, SASEGT. V lost 6 bases, J lost 5 bases, and 4 bases stayed unmatched. This CDR3 is 13 amino acids long. The DNA for the CDR3 is TGTGCCAGCAGCTTCGGGACAGATCAGCCCCAGCATTTT. This sequence encodes CASSFGTDQPQHF.